This TCR beta chain emerged from a study of CD8+CD57+ T cells in acquired aplastic anemia. Study-wide context: Quantities of DNA derived from sorted CD4+ and CD8+ cells averaged around 3 ug. Whole-study findings and limits: No significant difference in CD8+ Simpson's diversity was found between patients and controls.

All sequencing subjects had displayed CD8+CD57+ cell expansion on flow cytometry. Researchers used genomic DNA as the template to profile TCR beta VDJ and CDR3. TCRdb reanalysed the reads using MiXCR and keeps one entry per CDR3 protein. The data hold about 98,000 distinct CDR3 sequences, with roughly 70% observed a single time. This clonotype appeared many times. Antigen unknown. CDR3 length: 16 residues. Germline V gene sequence: CDR1 MNHNS, CDR2 SASEGT. Trimming removed 6 bases from V and 1 base from J, with 16 bases in between. The sequence was obtained from a human donor with aplastic anemia. The rearrangement joins TRBV6-1 to TRBJ1-3; D possibly corresponds to TRBD1 (5 bases). What was sequenced was sorted CD4+, CD8+, or CD8+CD57+ T cells (not recorded which) from PBMCs. In DNA, the CDR3 is TGTGCCAGCAGCCCTTTGGGGACCCGTTCTGGAAACACCATATATTTT. Translating gives CASSPLGTRSGNTIYF.